This T cell receptor (beta chain) was found in a study of graft-versus-host responses after intestinal transplantation. Turning to the study itself: Recipients received multivisceral, liver-intestinal, or isolated intestinal transplants. Study-level points and caveats: GvH clones were found in recipient marrow; some appeared first in ileum or blood.

Remarks on this clone: What it binds is not known.

Data came from immunoSEQ multiplex PCR; TCRdb stores just in-frame clones and leaves some out. The repertoire holds tens of thousands of clones, with 91% as singletons. The sequence came from a human donor who received an intestinal transplant. The specimen comprised unstimulated CD8+ T cells sorted from spleen or lymph node cells, sampled before intestinal transplant.

This CDR3 reads CASSIGTGSNEQYF. CDR3 coding DNA: TGTGCCAGTAGTATAGGGACAGGTTCCAACGAGCAGTACTTC. The gene calls are TRBV19 and TRBJ2-7; 7 bases are a match to TRBD1. Germline CDR1 LNHDA, CDR2 SQIVND (reference sequence). CDR3 size: 14 residues. V lost 1 base to trimming and J lost 5 bases; unmatched junction nucleotides: 5.